This TCR beta chain came from a study of blood T cell repertoires in COVID-19. CDR1 SGHAT and CDR2 FQDESV come from the germline V gene (reference sequence). With V trimmed by 4 bases and J by 6 bases, 9 bases remained unmatched. The CDR3 is 15 residues long. The protocol was immunoSEQ multiplex PCR, while the TCRdb copy is restricted to in-frame clones and leaves out a portion. The table includes over 95,000 clones, approximately 81% detected once. Sample: peripheral blood. The chain employs TRBV11-1 and TRBJ2-7, with 10 nucleotides matching TRBD1. This TCR came from a man between 50 and 59 years old with acute or convalescent COVID-19. The CDR3 DNA sequence: TGTGCCAGCAGCTCCTCCGGGACAGGGGTAGGCGAGCAGTACTTC. The encoded protein is CASSSSGTGVGEQYF.